The present TCR beta chain was sequenced within a study of blood T cell repertoires in COVID-19. Study-wide context: Acute and convalescent COVID-19 samples came from the United States, Italy and Spain. T cells, B-cell-depleted T cells, or PBMCs provided the cDNA or gDNA that served as material.

Authors' methods: The assay estimated nucleated cells by amplifying reference gene primers. TCRdb's table, derived via immunoSEQ multiplex PCR, lists solely in-frame clones and lacks some. The V and J calls and the clone size are those of that table, but D and trimming were determined from the DNA. The sample comprises approximately 90,000 clones, 60% to 85% of which are singletons, and over 40% rests with the top ten. This TCR derives from a human donor in a cohort sampled during active COVID-19. Input material: peripheral blood.

This CDR3 reads CASSSAELSTEAFF. DNA of the CDR3: TGTGCCAGCAGTTCCGCCGAGTTGTCCACTGAAGCTTTCTTT. V gene TRBV28 combines with J gene TRBJ1-1; no clear D gene. Trimming shortened V by 4 bases and J by 4 bases, and 13 bases separated the two germline ends. The CDR3 totals 14 residues. Germline V lookup: CDR1 MDHEN, CDR2 SYDVKM.